This T cell receptor beta chain appears in the sequencing data of a study of blood T cell repertoires in COVID-19. Whole-study context: Researchers got acute and convalescent COVID-19 samples from the United States, Italy and Spain. Sample material is recorded as cDNA or gDNA derived from T cells, B-cell-depleted T cells, or PBMCs.

In the authors' methods: Amplification of reference gene primers provided the estimated nucleated cell counts. Data came from immunoSEQ multiplex PCR; TCRdb stores just in-frame clones and leaves some out. The V and J calls and clone size come from that table; D and trimming were worked out from the DNA. This table has over 120,000 clones, about four fifths appearing once. Germline V gene lookup returns CDR1 SGHDN and CDR2 FVKESK. J gave up 1 base and V 4 bases, and 3 bases lay outside the gene matches. The CDR3 contains 15 residues. The source material was peripheral blood. The rearrangement links TRBV14 to TRBJ1-5; 8 nucleotides align to TRBD1. This TCR was recovered from a woman between 55 and 75 years old with acute or convalescent COVID-19. As DNA, the CDR3 is TGTGCCAGCAGCCCAGGGGGCTTGAGCAATCAGCCCCAGCATTTT. Translated: CASSPGGLSNQPQHF.